This entry features one T cell receptor (beta chain) sequence. Its antigen is unidentified. The record originates from a study of cytomegalovirus exposure and HLA in healthy donors. General study points: Productive rates of about 87% or about 30% were seen for most TCR beta V segments in an earlier analysis. Owing to their indistinguishability, certain V segments, notably TRBV6-2 and TRBV6-3, were excluded. The authors later found most CMV-associated TCR beta chains appeared HLA-restricted. Among donors in an Asian-associated ancestry cluster, a later analysis reportedly found fewer N-insertions than the roughly 700-donor mean.

The PCR contained 60 Vbeta and 13 Jbeta primers. Profiling relied on immunoSEQ multiplex PCR, and the TCRdb table lists in-frame clones only, not all of them. The sample yields approximately 100,000 clones, approximately 68% seen once. Germline V lookup: CDR1 SEHNR, CDR2 FQNEAQ (reference sequence). CDR3 length: 14 amino acids. The V gene end was trimmed by 5 bases and the J gene end by 7 bases; junction bases not matched to a gene: 8. This chain uses TRBV7-9 with TRBJ2-1, with 7 bases fitting TRBD1. This clonotype was sampled from a woman aged 18-29 years in good health and CMV-seropositive. Material: PBMCs. CDR3: CASSRRQGSNEQFF. CDR3 nucleotide sequence: TGTGCCAGCAGCCGCCGACAGGGAAGTAATGAGCAGTTCTTC.